This T cell receptor beta chain was profiled in a study of T cell repertoires in cytomegalovirus infection. Overall study context: Matching HLA type, along with CMV infection, was indicated by public TCR beta signatures.

Study results and limitations: Pooled public TCR beta family frequency picked out CMV carriers with the relevant HLA.

Per the germline V gene, CDR1 is ENHRY and CDR2 is SYGVKD. There are 13 residues in the CDR3. With V trimmed by 7 bases and J by 1 base, 2 bases remained unmatched. On this clonotype: Its antigen remains unknown.

MiXCR, applied by TCRdb to the reads, yields one record per CDR3 protein. Here the sample spans 600,000 to 700,000 distinct CDR3 sequences, 30% to 35% being singletons. V usage is TRBV10-3 and J usage is TRBJ2-7; 9 nucleotides agree with TRBD1. The sequence was obtained from a human donor in good health (CMV status not recorded). Some clones in this sample may be carry-over from other donors' samples. The sequences come from cultured PBMCs, collected from culture after CMV antigen stimulation. This chain's CDR3 is CAIKGTGSYEQYF. Here the CDR3 DNA reads TGTGCCATCAAAGGGACAGGGTCCTACGAGCAGTACTTC.